This T cell receptor beta chain emerged from a study of cytomegalovirus exposure and HLA in healthy donors. Study details: The early release's HLA-typed donors yielded tens of millions of unique TCRs.

Overall study findings and caveats: Later analysis suggested most CMV-associated TCR beta chains were HLA-restricted. Reportedly, a later analysis found an Asian-associated ancestry cluster had fewer N-insertions than the roughly 700-donor mean.

Primers included in the PCR were 60 Vbeta and 13 Jbeta primers. TCRdb's table, derived via immunoSEQ multiplex PCR, lists solely in-frame clones and lacks some. The sample consists of some 45,000 clones, roughly 87% of them appearing once. Notes on this clone: As yet, its antigen is unknown.

The sequencing sample was made of PBMCs. The clonotype originates from a woman in her 40s in good health and CMV-seropositive.

The CDR3 spells CASSARDLDTDTQYF. Here the CDR3 DNA reads TGTGCCAGCAGCGCTCGGGACTTAGACACAGATACGCAGTATTTT. The chain recombines TRBV9 with TRBJ2-3, with D possibly being TRBD2 (6 bases). V was pared by 3 bases and J by 2 bases, with 13 bases between. The CDR3 has 15 residues. Germline V gene lookup returns CDR1 SGDLS and CDR2 YYNGEE.